These 32 T cell receptor beta chains were all obtained from the same sample, sequenced in a study of PD-L1 blockade in urothelial cancer. Repertoires were generated with immunoSEQ multiplex PCR, while TCRdb's copy carries only in-frame clones and drops some. The data contain 45,000 to 65,000 clones, over 75% of them singletons. The input for sequencing was PBMCs, taken around atezolizumab (anti-PD-L1) treatment. The receptor source for this set is a middle-aged man with urothelial cancer.

This chain uses TRBV19 with TRBJ1-2; D remains unclear. Germline V gene data show CDR1 as LNHDA and CDR2 as SQIVND (reference sequence). V was shortened by 8 bases and J by 4 bases, with 20 bases between the two germline ends. This CDR3 is 15 amino acids long. The CDR3 DNA reads as TGTGCCAGTCAACAGTACCCAAAAGGACTCTATGGCTACACCTTC. Its translation is CASQQYPKGLYGYTF.

The chain recombines TRBV4-2 with TRBJ2-1, with D maybe TRBD2 (6 bases). CDR3 size: 17 residues. V lost 1 base and J lost 8, with 21 bases in between. CDR1 and CDR2 (germline): LGHNA, YNFKEQ. The CDR3 nucleotides are TGTGCCAGCAGCCAAGGGATTGGGGCGGGGCTTCGGCATGAGCAGTTCTTC. It translates to CASSQGIGAGLRHEQFF.

This rearrangement joins TRBV7-9 to TRBJ2-2, with D unclear. Germline V lookup: CDR1 SEHNR, CDR2 FQNEAQ (reference sequence). The CDR3 sequence is 19 residues long. V gave up 4 bases and J gave up 0 bases, with 21 bases separating them. DNA for the CDR3: TGTGCCAGCAGCTCCCCATCTTCTACTCGAGGATCGAACACCGGGGAGCTGTTTTTT. Residues: CASSSPSSTRGSNTGELFF.

This sequence joins TRBV7-8 and TRBJ1-1; unclear D gene. Looked up from germline, CDR1 is SGHVS and CDR2 is FQNEAQ. The CDR3 runs to 14 residues. Trimming removed 5 bases at V and 0 bases at J, with 10 bases between. In nucleotides, the CDR3 is TGTGCCAGCAGCCCCCGGAGGGTGAACACTGAAGCTTTCTTT. This codes for CASSPRRVNTEAFF. The whole variable domain, filled in from reference TRBV7-8 and TRBJ1-1, reads GAGVSQSPRYKVAKRGQDVALRCDPISGHVSLFWYQQALGQGPEFLTYFQNEAQLDKSGLPSDRFFAERPEGSVSTLKIQRTQQEDSAVYLCASSPRRVNTEAFFGQGTRLTVV.

The CDR3 DNA sequence: TGTGCCAGCAGCGTAAACCCCCTGGCCGGAGGGCGAGATACGCAGTATTTT. Protein: CASSVNPLAGGRDTQYF. V and J are TRBV9 and TRBJ2-3, with D possibly TRBD2 on 6 matching bases. Looked up from germline, CDR1 is SGDLS and CDR2 is YYNGEE. With 1 base removed from V and 5 bases from J, the gap between germline ends came to 20 bases. This CDR3 has 17 amino acids.

The rearrangement links TRBV19 to TRBJ1-5; the match to TRBD1 covers 8 bases. The germline V gene encodes CDR1 LNHDA and CDR2 SQIVND (reference sequence). The V and J ends lost 5 bases and 1 base, in that order; junction bases with no gene match: 10. CDR3 length equals 17 residues. Here the CDR3 reads CASSQGQGRLSNQPQHF. The CDR3 bases are TGTGCCAGTAGTCAAGGACAGGGAAGGCTCAGCAATCAGCCCCAGCATTTT.

The chain combines TRBV7-9 with TRBJ2-7; 7 nucleotides agree with TRBD2. CDR1 is SEHNR and CDR2 is FQNEAQ in the germline V gene (reference sequence). The CDR3 spans 17 residues. The ends lost 3 bases at V and 2 bases at J; junction bases unmatched: 13. CDR3 region: CASSFATQRGGAYEQYF. The CDR3 DNA is TGTGCCAGCAGCTTCGCGACTCAGCGGGGAGGGGCCTACGAGCAGTACTTC.

This chain uses TRBV5-4 with TRBJ2-4, with a possible D match to TRBD2 (6 bases). Germline V gene lookup returns CDR1 SGHNT and CDR2 YYREEE (reference sequence). The V and J ends lost 4 bases and 6 bases respectively, with 11 bases between them. The CDR3 totals 13 residues. This CDR3 is CASSPQEGNIQYF. DNA of the CDR3: TGTGCCAGCAGCCCCCAGGAGGGAAACATTCAGTACTTC. Combining the CDR3 with reference TRBV5-4 and TRBJ2-4 gives the whole variable domain ETGVTQSPTHLIKTRGQQVTLRCSSQSGHNTVSWYQQALGQGPQFIFQYYREEENGRGNFPPRFSGLQFPNYSSELNVNALELDDSALYLCASSPQEGNIQYFGAGTRLSVL.

There are a few counts of this clone. V usage is TRBV28 and J usage is TRBJ1-3, with a weak D call TRBD1 (6 bases). V was clipped by 4 bases and J by 0 bases, with 13 bases between them. The germline V gene encodes CDR1 MDHEN and CDR2 SYDVKM. This CDR3 comprises 16 residues. CDR3 DNA: TGTGCCAGCAGTTCCTCAGGGGCAAGCTCTGGAAACACCATATATTTT. Protein: CASSSSGASSGNTIYF.

The V call is TRBV11-3, the J call TRBJ2-7; D is perhaps TRBD2 (6 bases). This CDR3 is 13 amino acids long. Trimming left V 5 bases short and J 7 bases short, with 15 bases between. Germline V CDR1 and CDR2: SGHNT, YENEEA. The CDR3 DNA follows: TGTGCCAGCAGCCTGCGGGGTTCGCGGGAGCAGTACTTC. Protein sequence: CASSLRGSREQYF.

The DNA of the CDR3 is TGTGCCAGCAGTTACTCGGATAGCGGGACTACCTACGAGCAGTACTTC. As protein: CASSYSDSGTTYEQYF. V usage is TRBV6-6 and J usage is TRBJ2-7; 8 nucleotides agree with TRBD2. The V gene's germline CDR1 is MNHNY and CDR2 SVGAGI (reference sequence). CDR3 length: 16 amino acids. The junction had 6 bases not matched to a gene; V was cut back by 0 bases and J by 2 bases.

J is TRBJ1-1 and V is TRBV28, with D tentatively TRBD1 (5 bases). This CDR3 comprises 12 residues. CDR1 is MDHEN and CDR2 is SYDVKM in the germline V gene. V was cut by 10 bases and J by 2 bases, with 11 bases left in between. CDR3 residues: CATRDSNTEAFF. CDR3 in DNA: TGTGCCACCCGGGACTCCAACACTGAAGCTTTCTTT.

The chain employs TRBV5-8 and TRBJ2-2; D is uncertain. CDR3 size: 11 residues. Germline CDR1 is SGHTS and CDR2 is YDEGEE. Trimming took off 5 bases at V and 7 bases at J, with 6 bases between the two ends. The CDR3 is CASRTGGELFF. In nucleotides, the CDR3 is TGTGCCAGCAGGACGGGCGGGGAGCTGTTTTTT.

The chain joins TRBV9 to TRBJ2-1; possibly TRBD2 for D (6 bases). The germline V and J ends were trimmed by 0 bases and 7 bases, with 20 bases remaining between them. This CDR3 spans 17 amino acids. Germline values: CDR1 SGDLS, CDR2 YYNGEE. The CDR3 reads CASSVAPGGLGGNEQFF. The DNA of the CDR3 is TGTGCCAGCAGCGTAGCCCCTGGTGGGCTCGGAGGGAATGAGCAGTTCTTC. Based on the CDR3 plus reference TRBV9 and TRBJ2-1, the full variable domain is DSGVTQTPKHLITATGQRVTLRCSPRSGDLSVYWYQQSLDQGLQFLIQYYNGEERAKGNILERFSAQQFPDLHSELNLSSLELGDSALYFCASSVAPGGLGGNEQFFGPGTRLTVL.

The chain carries TRBV9 and TRBJ2-7, with 7 bases aligning to TRBD2. Germline CDR1 and CDR2: SGDLS and YYNGEE. The V segment lost 4 bases and the J segment 5 bases; nucleotides outside the gene matches: 12. This CDR3 is built from 15 residues. This CDR3 reads CASSPRGDYLHEQYF. The CDR3 DNA reads as TGTGCCAGCAGCCCCCGGGGGGACTACCTCCACGAGCAGTACTTC.

The rearrangement joins TRBV6-5 to TRBJ1-1; 7 bases align to TRBD1. V shed 6 bases and J 11 bases; nucleotides not matched to a gene: 15. The CDR3 covers 14 residues. CDR1 and CDR2 from the germline V gene are MNHEY and SVGAGI. This chain's CDR3 is CASRRIQGSMGAFF. Here the CDR3 DNA reads TGTGCCAGCAGGAGAATACAGGGGTCTATGGGCGCTTTCTTT.

This clone was observed a few times. The chain recombines TRBV27 with TRBJ2-3, with 8 positions matching TRBD2. The trim removed 5 bases at V and 5 bases at J, leaving 9 bases unmatched. This CDR3 region has 15 residues. From germline, CDR1 is MNHEY and CDR2 SMNVEV (reference sequence). DNA of the CDR3: TGTGCCAGCAGTCAGGCCGGGACTAGTAAAGATACGCAGTATTTT. Protein product: CASSQAGTSKDTQYF.

V and J are TRBV6-5 and TRBJ2-7; TRBD1 agrees at 10 bases. CDR1 is MNHEY and CDR2 is SVGAGI in the germline V gene. V shed 2 bases and J 4 bases; nucleotides not matched to a gene: 5. CDR3 length equals 15 residues. CDR3 sequence reads: CASSYTGTGVYEQYF. For the CDR3, the DNA is TGTGCCAGCAGTTACACAGGGACAGGGGTTTACGAGCAGTACTTC.

The chain has TRBV27 and TRBJ1-5, with D tentatively TRBD1 (6 bases). This CDR3 comprises 16 residues. Trimming took off 4 bases at V and 0 bases at J, with 13 bases between the two ends. CDR1 and CDR2 from the germline V gene are MNHEY and SMNVEV (reference sequence). The CDR3 spells CASSSKGHLSNQPQHF. Here the CDR3 DNA reads TGTGCCAGCAGTTCAAAGGGACACCTTAGCAATCAGCCCCAGCATTTT.

The chain recombines TRBV30 with TRBJ1-1, with 8 bases lining up with TRBD1. In germline, CDR1 is GTSNPN, CDR2 SVGIG (reference sequence). CDR3 length equals 14 residues. V was pared by 5 bases and J by 3 bases, with 8 bases of the junction left unmatched. Here the CDR3 reads CAWADRGPDTEAFF. CDR3 DNA sequence: TGTGCCTGGGCAGACAGGGGTCCGGACACTGAAGCTTTCTTT.

The table lists this clone with a count of one. This rearrangement joins TRBV14 to TRBJ1-4, with D unclear. Germline loops: CDR1 SGHDN, CDR2 FVKESK. V was clipped by 3 bases and J by 2 bases, with 13 bases between them. The CDR3 is 16 amino acids. Written as DNA, the CDR3 is TGTGCCAGCAGCCAGGCCGGGCGGAGGACTAATGAAAAACTGTTTTTT. Encoded protein: CASSQAGRRTNEKLFF.

This sequence joins TRBV11-2 and TRBJ1-2, with a possible D match to TRBD1 (5 bases). Germline V gene sequence: CDR1 SGHAT, CDR2 FQNNGV. The CDR3 length is 15 residues. The V and J ends lost 2 bases and 6 bases respectively, with 16 bases between them. CDR3: CASSLSEGTLDGYTF. CDR3 nucleotide sequence: TGTGCCAGCAGCTTATCTGAAGGGACTTTGGATGGCTACACCTTC.

V usage is TRBV10-3 and J usage is TRBJ2-7, with D maybe TRBD2 (6 bases). Germline values: CDR1 ENHRY, CDR2 SYGVKD. Trimming left V 2 bases short and J 0 bases short, with 14 bases between. This CDR3 contains 16 residues. The CDR3: CAISEGSGLDSYEQYF. The CDR3 DNA sequence: TGTGCCATCAGTGAGGGGTCGGGACTTGACTCCTACGAGCAGTACTTC.

This chain joins TRBV9 and TRBJ2-7, with TRBD1 matching over 9 bases. Trimming at V came to 4 bases and at J to 0 bases, leaving 17 bases not matched to a gene. The germline V gene has CDR1 SGDLS and CDR2 YYNGEE. This CDR3 has 19 residues. Written as DNA, the CDR3 is TGTGCCAGCAGCTCCGACTGGGACAGGGACTGGGGGGGCTCCTACGAGCAGTACTTC. It yields the protein CASSSDWDRDWGGSYEQYF.

V usage is TRBV9 and J usage is TRBJ2-7; 12 bases align to TRBD2. V gave up 5 bases and J gave up 6 bases; unmatched junction bases: 12. CDR3 length: 16 residues. Looked up from germline, CDR1 is SGDLS and CDR2 is YYNGEE. CDR3: CASSRGTSGWPGEQYF. The CDR3 region has the DNA TGTGCCAGCAGTCGTGGGACTAGCGGGTGGCCAGGCGAGCAGTACTTC.

The gene calls are TRBV5-4 and TRBJ1-2; a possible D gene is TRBD1 (5 bases). The CDR3 contains 15 residues. From germline, CDR1 is SGHNT and CDR2 YYREEE (reference sequence). With 2 bases removed from V and 1 base from J, the gap between germline ends came to 12 bases. For the CDR3, the DNA is TGTGCCAGCAGCTTCGGGCAGGGAATTAACTATGGCTACACCTTC. As protein: CASSFGQGINYGYTF.

V gene TRBV10-3 combines with J gene TRBJ2-5; D remains unclear. The CDR3 loop spans 12 amino acids. The V and J ends lost 2 bases and 4 bases respectively, with 5 bases between them. From germline, CDR1 is ENHRY and CDR2 SYGVKD. The CDR3 reads CAISEAGETQYF. The CDR3 DNA is TGTGCCATCAGTGAGGCAGGAGAGACCCAGTACTTC.

The gene calls are TRBV5-4 and TRBJ2-3; D uncertain. The CDR3 sequence is 13 residues long. Germline lookup yields CDR1 SGHNT and CDR2 YYREEE (reference sequence). V lost 0 bases and J lost 6, with 8 bases in between. The CDR3 bases are TGTGCCAGCAGCTTGGACAGTGCGGATACGCAGTATTTT. Encoded protein: CASSLDSADTQYF.

V usage is TRBV6-5 and J usage is TRBJ2-3; D is uncertain. Trimming pared 6 bases from V and 4 bases from J, leaving 11 bases between. Per germline, CDR1 MNHEY and CDR2 SVGAGI. The CDR3 sequence is 13 residues long. This chain's CDR3 is CASSPPESDTQYF. The CDR3, as DNA: TGTGCCAGCAGCCCCCCGGAGTCAGATACGCAGTATTTT.

The chain employs TRBV28 and TRBJ2-7; 7 bases map to TRBD1. The CDR3 is 12 residues long. V lost 4 bases, J lost 5 bases, and 2 bases stayed unmatched. Germline V gene lookup returns CDR1 MDHEN and CDR2 SYDVKM. CDR3 region: CASSYRGNEQYF. The CDR3 nucleotides read TGTGCCAGCAGTTACAGGGGAAACGAGCAGTACTTC.

Concerning this clone: The sample holds other DNA sequences that translate to the same CDR3. The gene calls are TRBV9 and TRBJ2-7; 10 bases line up with TRBD1. The V gene end was trimmed by 3 bases and the J gene end by 4 bases; junction bases not matched to a gene: 1. CDR1 SGDLS and CDR2 YYNGEE come from the germline V gene. The CDR3 consists of 13 residues. The CDR3 here is CASSGQGAYEQYF. As DNA, the CDR3 is TGTGCCAGCAGCGGACAGGGGGCTTACGAGCAGTACTTC.

This clone occurred a few times. This chain joins TRBV30 and TRBJ1-5; D gene uncertain. CDR3 length: 15 residues. Germline V gives CDR1 GTSNPN, CDR2 SVGIG (reference sequence). V lost 0 bases, J lost 1 base, and 10 bases lay in between. CDR3 in DNA: TGTGCCTGGAGTGTTGGAGGGTCGAGCAATCAGCCCCAGCATTTT. Translated, it gives CAWSVGGSSNQPQHF.